The 19 T cell receptor beta chains below were found in one sample sequenced in a study of T cell responses to AZD1222 COVID-19 vaccine. TCRdb keeps only in-frame clones here, not all; method: immunoSEQ multiplex PCR. The data hold under 140,000 clones, with about 85% observed a single time. The material was peripheral blood, obtained on day 0 of AZD1222 vaccination. Receptors originate from an adult in good health.

CDR3 DNA sequence: TGTGCCAGCAGCTTACCCAGGGGAACCTCCTACGAGCAGTACTTC. This translates into CASSLPRGTSYEQYF. V is TRBV3-1 (or the pseudogene TRBV3-2) and J is TRBJ2-7; a weak D match, TRBD1 (6 bases). V lost 5 bases, J lost 0 bases, and 14 bases lay in between. The CDR3 totals 15 residues. From germline, CDR1 is LGHDT and CDR2 YNNKEL (reference sequence).

This sequence joins TRBV18 and TRBJ2-4, with D possibly matching TRBD1 (5 bases). This CDR3 has 16 amino acids. CDR1 KGHSH and CDR2 LQKENI come from the germline V gene. V was cut by 1 base and J by 3 bases, with 13 bases left in between. Here the CDR3 reads CASSPQQGVGKNIQYF. CDR3 coding DNA: TGTGCCAGCTCACCACAGCAGGGCGTCGGCAAAAACATTCAGTACTTC. The entire variable domain, with the rest obtained from reference TRBV18 and TRBJ2-4, is as follows: NAGVMQNPRHLVRRRGQEARLRCSPMKGHSHVYWYRQLPEEGLKFMVYLQKENIIDESGMPKERFSAEFPKEGPSILRIQQVVRGDSAAYFCASSPQQGVGKNIQYFGAGTRLSVL.

This chain connects TRBV10-1 to TRBJ1-2; no definite D call. Trimming took off 0 bases at V and 7 bases at J, with 9 bases between the two ends. The CDR3 totals 13 residues. Germline lookup yields CDR1 WNHNN and CDR2 SYGVQD (reference sequence). The CDR3 reads CASSESGSFGYTF. The CDR3 bases are TGCGCCAGCAGTGAGTCTGGGAGTTTTGGCTACACCTTC.

The sample holds one count of this clone. The chain combines TRBV18 with TRBJ1-6, with D possibly matching TRBD1 (5 bases). The CDR3 runs to 14 residues. Germline CDR1 reads KGHSH; CDR2 reads LQKENI. Trimming pared 5 bases from V and 6 bases from J, leaving 11 bases between. The CDR3 is CASSSQGGNSPLHF. DNA for the CDR3: TGTGCCAGCTCATCCCAGGGTGGTAATTCACCCCTCCACTTT.

The gene calls are TRBV19 and TRBJ1-2; D possibly corresponds to TRBD1 (5 bases). The CDR3 extends over 12 amino acids. Germline CDR1 is LNHDA and CDR2 is SQIVND (reference sequence). Trimming shortened V by 5 bases and J by 12 bases, and 16 bases separated the two germline ends. The CDR3 DNA is TGTGCCAGTAGTGCCACAGGTCGGGAGGACACCTTC. Protein product: CASSATGREDTF. Complete variable domain (other parts from reference TRBV19 and TRBJ1-2): DGGITQSPKYLFRKEGQNVTLSCEQNLNHDAMYWYRQDPGQGLRLIYYSQIVNDFQKGDIAEGYSVSREKKESFPLTVTSAQKNPTAFYLCASSATGREDTFGSGTRLTVV.

This chain uses TRBV2 with TRBJ1-5, with D possibly TRBD1 on 6 matching bases. Trimming removed 6 bases from V and 3 bases from J, with 15 bases in between. The CDR3 is 15 residues long. Germline V CDR1 and CDR2: SNHLY, FYNNEI. The CDR3 is CASSEGGEPNQPQHF. The CDR3, as DNA: TGTGCCAGCAGCGAGGGGGGGGAACCCAATCAGCCCCAGCATTTT. The full variable domain, in which reference TRBV2 and TRBJ1-5 provide the parts outside the CDR3, is EPEVTQTPSHQVTQMGQEVILRCVPISNHLYFYWYRQILGQKVEFLVSFYNNEISEKSEIFDDQFSVERPDGSNFTLKIRSTKLEDSAMYFCASSEGGEPNQPQHFGDGTRLSIL.

The genes are TRBV7-8 and TRBJ2-3; no reliable D call. Germline V lookup: CDR1 SGHVS, CDR2 FQNEAQ. The CDR3 is made up of 18 amino acids. V lost 6 bases, J lost 0 bases, and 22 bases lay in between. CDR3 nucleotides: TGTGCCAGCAGTACGGCCAGGACGTCCTCCATCAGCACAGATACGCAGTATTTT. Its translation is CASSTARTSSISTDTQYF.

V gene TRBV5-1 combines with J gene TRBJ1-6; perhaps TRBD1 as D (5 bases). CDR1 and CDR2 from the germline V gene are SGHRS and YFSETQ. The CDR3 has 17 residues. Trimming removed 1 base from V and 0 bases from J, with 11 bases in between. The CDR3 sequence is CASSLQGMGSYNSPLHF. The CDR3 DNA reads TGCGCCAGCAGCTTGCAGGGAATGGGCTCCTATAATTCACCCCTCCACTTT.

J is TRBJ2-7 and V is TRBV19; D could derive from TRBD1 or TRBD2 (6 bases each). The V end lost 7 bases, the J end lost 5 bases, and 15 bases lay between the germline ends. Germline CDR1 LNHDA, CDR2 SQIVND (reference sequence). The CDR3 covers 13 residues. The CDR3 here is CASTRGATDEQYF. CDR3 nucleotides: TGTGCCAGTACTAGGGGGGCGACGGACGAGCAGTACTTC.

The chain recombines TRBV6-1 with TRBJ2-1, with TRBD2 matching over 9 bases. Germline values: CDR1 MNHNS, CDR2 SASEGT. The CDR3 consists of 17 residues. V lost 4 bases and J lost 2; bases outside the gene matches: 9. The CDR3 DNA reads as TGTGCCAGCAGTGCGGCAAAAGCGGGAGGCACCTACAATGAGCAGTTCTTC. This translates into CASSAAKAGGTYNEQFF.

The chain joins TRBV14 to TRBJ1-5; D is ambiguous. Trimming left V 5 bases short and J 4 bases short, with 9 bases between. The CDR3 extends over 13 amino acids. Per the germline V gene, CDR1 is SGHDN and CDR2 is FVKESK. For the CDR3, the DNA is TGTGCCAGCAGCTTCGCACAGAATCAGCCCCAGCATTTT. Protein product: CASSFAQNQPQHF.

The genes are TRBV19 and TRBJ1-2; no reliable D call. The germline CDR1 and CDR2 sequences are LNHDA and SQIVND (reference sequence). V dropped 6 bases and J dropped 7 bases, with 30 bases sitting between them. This CDR3 contains 18 residues. CDR3 sequence reads: CASSPPPGEGRVVGGYTF. For the CDR3, the DNA is TGTGCCAGTAGCCCACCTCCCGGGGAGGGAAGGGTTGTTGGTGGCTACACCTTC.

This clone came up a few times. The junction departs from germline at one end; a sequencing error may be responsible. CDR3 protein: CASSENAGELFF. The DNA of the CDR3 is TGCGCCAGCAGTGAGAACGCCGGGGAGCTGTTTTTT. The gene calls are TRBV10-1 and TRBJ2-2; D is unresolved. The CDR3 totals 12 residues. Per the germline V gene, CDR1 is WNHNN and CDR2 is SYGVQD (reference sequence).

This clone appeared a few times. The chain uses TRBV29-1 and TRBJ1-1; D unresolved. Trimming took 1 base from V and 3 from J, leaving 9 bases between them. CDR3 length: 13 amino acids. Germline values: CDR1 SQVTM, CDR2 ANQGSEA. The CDR3 DNA is TGCAGCGTTGAAGCCCAAATGGACACTGAAGCTTTCTTT. Protein sequence: CSVEAQMDTEAFF.

The chain joins TRBV6-1 to TRBJ2-2; D gene ambiguous. Between the trimmed V and J ends, which lost 0 bases and 7 bases, there was a span of 6 bases. This CDR3 is 13 amino acids long. CDR1 and CDR2 from the germline V gene are MNHNS and SASEGT. CDR3 region: CASSEARSGELFF. CDR3 in DNA: TGTGCCAGCAGTGAAGCGCGCAGCGGGGAGCTGTTTTTT.

The chain recombines TRBV28 with TRBJ2-4; D might be TRBD1 (6 bases). This CDR3 contains 15 residues. Germline V gene sequence: CDR1 MDHEN, CDR2 SYDVKM. Trimming stripped 5 bases from V and 3 bases from J, with 14 bases between. The CDR3: CASSTAGTIKNIQYF. The CDR3 region has the DNA TGTGCCAGCAGTACGGCAGGGACAATCAAAAACATTCAGTACTTC.

The chain couples TRBV5-1 to TRBJ2-7, with TRBD1 matching 7 bases. This CDR3 has 13 amino acids. With V trimmed by 4 bases and J by 4 bases, 5 bases remained unmatched. Per the germline V gene, CDR1 is SGHRS and CDR2 is YFSETQ. The CDR3 spells CASSQGQRYEQYF. CDR3 nucleotides: TGCGCCAGCAGCCAGGGACAGAGATACGAGCAGTACTTC.

This chain uses TRBV18 with TRBJ2-7; D remains unclear. Between the trimmed V and J ends, which lost 0 bases and 7 bases, there was a span of 16 bases. The CDR3 loop spans 15 amino acids. Germline V gene data show CDR1 as KGHSH and CDR2 as LQKENI. The CDR3 loop is CASSPPSSAAGEQYF. The CDR3 region has the DNA TGTGCCAGCTCACCACCGTCGAGTGCGGCAGGTGAGCAGTACTTC.

This sequence joins TRBV28 and TRBJ1-1; D is uncertain. The germline V and J ends were trimmed by 6 bases and 0 bases, with 17 bases remaining between them. The CDR3 is made up of 16 amino acids. CDR1 is MDHEN and CDR2 is SYDVKM in the germline V gene. As DNA, the CDR3 is TGTGCCAGCAGGTCCTCGGGGTTTAAAATGAACACTGAAGCTTTCTTT. It is translated as CASRSSGFKMNTEAFF.